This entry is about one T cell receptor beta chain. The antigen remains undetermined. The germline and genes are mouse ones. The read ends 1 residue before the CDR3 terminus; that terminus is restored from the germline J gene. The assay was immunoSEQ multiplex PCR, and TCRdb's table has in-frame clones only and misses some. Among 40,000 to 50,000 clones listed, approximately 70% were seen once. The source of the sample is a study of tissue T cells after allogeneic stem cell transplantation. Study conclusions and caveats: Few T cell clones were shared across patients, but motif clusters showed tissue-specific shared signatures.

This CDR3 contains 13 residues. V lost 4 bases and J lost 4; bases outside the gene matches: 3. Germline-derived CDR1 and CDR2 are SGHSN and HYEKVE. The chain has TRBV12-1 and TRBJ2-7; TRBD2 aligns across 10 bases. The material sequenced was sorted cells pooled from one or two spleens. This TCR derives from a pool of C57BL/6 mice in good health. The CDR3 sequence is CASSYWGGYEQYF. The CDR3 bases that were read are TGTGCCAGCTCCTACTGGGGGGGGTATGAACAGTAC. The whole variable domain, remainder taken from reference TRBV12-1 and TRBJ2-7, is DSGVVQSPRHIIKEKGGRSVLTCIPISGHSNVVWYQQTLGKELKFLIQHYEKVERDKGFLPSRFSVQQFDDYHSEMNMSALELEDSAMYFCASSYWGGYEQYFGPGTRLTVL.